What follows is one TCR beta chain and its context. The specificity of this receptor is unknown. Base qualities are not provided; no much larger clone lies one nucleotide away. The library was generated by RT-PCR. Sequenced using an Illumina HiSeq 2500. Clones were called with MiXCR by TCRdb after fastp trimmed the public reads at Q25, and only in-frame beta chains were retained. Rows are unified per CDR3 protein, each entry keeping the most common DNA and genes. This sample holds some 570,000 distinct CDR3 sequences; about 11% were observed only once. The ten top clones hold approximately 11% of the sample. This sample is part of a study of response to subunit inactivated influenza vaccine (dated by TCRdb to the late 2010s). About the investigation overall: Deep quantitative T cell receptor repertoire profiling was used in the study to track responses to a trivalent subunit inactivated influenza vaccine. The full study reports these points: The authors suggested that each seasonal influenza vaccination may recruit only a limited number of new T cells.

The CDR3 runs 17 amino acids, cysteine and phenylalanine included. Just CDR3 DNA is preserved here, 51 bases in frame from base 1. Clipping removes 4 bases from V and 1 base from J, with 10 as the unmatched junction base count. A further study also used this sample, focusing on T cells expressing NK-cell markers. As that second study puts it: TCR beta cDNA libraries were made by 5'RACE template switching that added a universal primer site and unique molecular identifiers. Fewer than ten donors provided sorted CD3+CD56+NKG2C+, CD3+CD56+NKG2C- and CD3+CD56-NKG2C+ T-cell subsets, whose TCR beta-chain repertoires were profiled. Among the eight sequenced donors, only one was HCMV-seronegative, while the other seven were HCMV-seropositive. To restrict sorting to alphabetaTCR-expressing T cells, an anti-gammadeltaTCR antibody was added in several experiments. For roughly six donors, the dominant CD3+CD56+NKG2C+ clonotypes were among the top 10 CD8+ clonotypes and accounted for roughly 1.0-7.5% of CD8+ T cells. Those dominant clonotypes were again the most abundant among CD3+CD56-NKG2C+ cells in a few donors, at roughly 25-60.1%. Whether the expanded NKG2C-expressing T cell clones were specific for HCMV antigens was left unclear. All eight donors whose samples were sequenced were randomly selected healthy volunteers, three of them men and five women. To determine HCMV serostatus, a commercial ELISA kit was used to detect HCMV-specific IgG in serum. Ficoll density gradient centrifugation was used to isolate peripheral blood mononuclear cells from blood. For about six donors, bulk peripheral blood T-cell repertoires were also sequenced from unsorted PBMC. cDNA synthesis was primed from the TCR beta constant segment, followed by two successive PCR amplification steps. Sequencing of the libraries produced 2 x 150 bp reads on Illumina HiSeq 2000/2500, MiSeq or NextSeq. MIGEC was used to demultiplex reads and group reads by UMI, and MiTCR was used to assemble and quantify clonotypes. Only TCR cDNA sequences supported by at least two reads were kept to exclude erroneous sequences. The tcR package was used for downstream repertoire analysis, with clonotypes matched between fractions based on CDR3 nucleotide sequence plus V segment. Antigen specificity was annotated against VDJdb with VDJmatch, allowing one amino acid substitution in CDR3.

The chain is assembled from TRBV12-3 or TRBV12-4 and TRBJ2-1; TRBD2 agrees with 7 junctional bases. This receptor was taken from a man over 45 who received an inactivated influenza vaccine. Donor details come from another sample of the same person, matched by shared clones. The sample here was PBMCs from blood, taken on the day of vaccination. This receptor has the CDR3 CASSSLKSGASYNEQFF. The DNA sequence is TGTGCCAGCAGTTCCCTGAAAAGCGGGGCATCCTACAATGAGCAGTTCTTC.